The 16 T cell receptor beta chains listed next were all sequenced from one sample in a study of blood T cell repertoires in COVID-19. The protocol was immunoSEQ multiplex PCR, while the TCRdb copy is restricted to in-frame clones and leaves out a portion. The data contain fewer than 350,000 clones, roughly nine tenths of them singletons. Sample: peripheral blood. The receptors were gathered from a woman aged 30 to 39 with COVID-19, enrolled during active disease.

The chain uses TRBV2 and TRBJ2-7; the match to TRBD2 covers 7 bases. The CDR3 consists of 14 residues. Germline CDR1 SNHLY, CDR2 FYNNEI. J lost 2 bases, V lost 8 bases, and 9 bases had no gene match. The CDR3 nucleotides are TGTGCCAGCGCCCCGGGACGGGGGGCCTACGAGCAGTACTTC. Residues: CASAPGRGAYEQYF.

The chain recombines TRBV18 with TRBJ2-2, with a possible D match to TRBD2 (5 bases). Trimming took 3 bases from V and 3 from J, leaving 5 bases between them. Germline CDR1 KGHSH, CDR2 LQKENI. The CDR3 totals 13 residues. The CDR3 nucleotides are TGTGCCAGCTCACCGGACTACACCGGGGAGCTGTTTTTT. Residues: CASSPDYTGELFF.

This clone was recorded only once. The chain couples TRBV7-6 to TRBJ1-1; perhaps TRBD1 as D (6 bases). Trimming removed 1 base from V and 5 bases from J, with 20 bases in between. Germline V gene sequence: CDR1 SGHVS, CDR2 FNYEAQ. The CDR3 has 17 amino acids. The CDR3 sequence: CASSLVSPGQLTTEAFF. The DNA for the CDR3 is TGTGCCAGCAGCTTAGTTTCTCCTGGACAGTTGACGACTGAAGCTTTCTTT.

The rearrangement joins TRBV12-5 to TRBJ1-2, with a possible D match to TRBD1 (5 bases). V was shortened by 4 bases and J by 1 base, with 10 bases between the two germline ends. The CDR3 sequence is 14 residues long. CDR1 and CDR2 from the germline V gene are LGHNT and FRNRAP. The DNA of the CDR3 is TGTGCTAGTGGTTGGCAGGGAAGTAACTATGGCTACACCTTC. Residues: CASGWQGSNYGYTF.

This chain joins TRBV5-5 and TRBJ1-5; D may be TRBD1 (5 bases). V was pared by 0 bases and J by 9 bases, with 13 bases between. The CDR3 runs to 14 residues. Germline V lookup: CDR1 SGHKS, CDR2 YYEKEE (reference sequence). CDR3 amino acids: CASSLEPGLSPQHF. The CDR3 region has the DNA TGTGCCAGCAGCTTGGAGCCAGGGTTATCGCCCCAGCATTTT.

This rearrangement joins TRBV5-5 to TRBJ1-2; D call uncertain. With 0 bases removed from V and 4 bases from J, the gap between germline ends came to 10 bases. The CDR3 totals 14 residues. Germline-derived CDR1 and CDR2 are SGHKS and YYEKEE (reference sequence). The CDR3 region has the DNA TGTGCCAGCAGCTTGGTTTCGGGGTTCTATGGCTACACCTTC. It encodes CASSLVSGFYGYTF.

The chain has TRBV11-2 and TRBJ1-1, with D tentatively TRBD1 (6 bases). V was trimmed by 4 bases and J by 3 bases, leaving 15 bases between them. This CDR3 has 15 residues. The germline V gene has CDR1 SGHAT and CDR2 FQNNGV. CDR3 sequence (DNA): TGTGCCAGCAGCTCCAATCAGGGGAAGCACACTGAAGCTTTCTTT. Its protein product is CASSSNQGKHTEAFF.

The J gene is TRBJ2-7, the V gene TRBV9; a weak D match, TRBD1 (5 bases). The CDR3 totals 13 residues. V gave up 0 bases and J gave up 4 bases, with 8 bases separating them. The V gene's germline CDR1 is SGDLS and CDR2 YYNGEE. In nucleotides, the CDR3 is TGTGCCAGCAGCGTAGAACAGGATTACGAGCAGTACTTC. Its protein product is CASSVEQDYEQYF.

The chain carries TRBV5-6 and TRBJ2-7; 10 positions agree with TRBD1. The CDR3 runs 13 residues. Germline loops: CDR1 SGHDT, CDR2 YYEEEE. V lost 4 bases, J lost 6 bases, and 4 bases stayed unmatched. CDR3 amino acids: CASSRQGATEQYF. For the CDR3, the DNA is TGTGCCAGCAGCCGACAGGGGGCAACCGAGCAGTACTTC.

This chain joins TRBV11-3 and TRBJ2-7, with TRBD2 identical over 14 bases. The CDR3 runs to 17 residues. CDR1 and CDR2 (germline): SGHNT, YENEEA. J lost 2 bases, V lost 5 bases, and 8 bases had no gene match. The CDR3 loop reads CASSLGTSGGHTYEQYF. The CDR3 DNA follows: TGTGCCAGCAGCCTCGGGACTAGCGGGGGCCATACCTACGAGCAGTACTTC.

The V and J genes are TRBV7-9 and TRBJ1-6; D is unresolved. The V gene's germline CDR1 is SEHNR and CDR2 FQNEAQ (reference sequence). V was trimmed by 7 bases and J by 7 bases, leaving 14 bases between them. The CDR3 spans 14 residues. The CDR3 is CASKQHSDNSPLHF. The DNA for the CDR3 is TGTGCCAGCAAACAGCACAGTGACAATTCACCCCTCCACTTT.

This rearrangement joins TRBV11-1 to TRBJ2-1, with D possibly being TRBD2 (5 bases). V lost 1 base and J lost 10, with 5 bases in between. The CDR3 is 11 residues long. Germline assignment: CDR1 SGHAT and CDR2 FQDESV (reference sequence). For the CDR3, the DNA is TGTGCCAGCAGCTTAGGAGGGGAGCAGTTCTTC. This gives the protein CASSLGGEQFF.

This chain joins TRBV24-1 and TRBJ2-1; D may be TRBD1 (6 bases). The CDR3 extends over 14 amino acids. Per germline, CDR1 KGHDR and CDR2 SFDVKD. Trimming took 5 bases from V and 6 from J, leaving 13 bases between them. The CDR3 DNA reads as TGTGCCACCAGTGTCGGCCAAGGGGGCAATGAGCAGTTCTTC. It codes for CATSVGQGGNEQFF.

The rearrangement uses TRBV5-6 and TRBJ2-5; D may be TRBD2 (6 bases). The CDR3 has 15 residues. V lost 5 bases to trimming and J lost 5 bases, with 19 bases between them. Germline V CDR1 and CDR2: SGHDT, YYEEEE. CDR3 loop: CASRNNRRGEETQYF. The CDR3 bases are TGTGCCAGCAGGAATAACAGGCGGGGAGAGGAGACCCAGTACTTC.

V is TRBV3-1 (or the pseudogene TRBV3-2) and J is TRBJ2-1; 7 nucleotides align to TRBD2. The CDR3 runs to 14 residues. With 4 bases clipped from V and 6 bases from J, the junction kept 6 bases outside the gene matches. Germline assignment: CDR1 LGHDT and CDR2 YNNKEL (reference sequence). The CDR3 region is CASSPDLAGNEQFF. The CDR3 bases are TGTGCCAGCAGCCCCGACTTAGCGGGCAATGAGCAGTTCTTC.

This clone was seen a handful of times. The chain joins TRBV4-1 to TRBJ2-7; 10 nucleotides agree with TRBD1. CDR1 MGHRA and CDR2 YSYEKL come from the germline V gene. The CDR3 is made up of 14 amino acids. V was pared by 1 base and J by 6 bases, with 3 bases of the junction left unmatched. Here the CDR3 DNA reads TGCGCCAGCAGCCAAGGACAGGGGGCCAGCGAGCAGTACTTC. This sequence encodes CASSQGQGASEQYF.